This T cell receptor beta chain comes out of a study of beta chain features in type 1 diabetes. Comments on this clone: Its antigen is as yet unknown.

As every portion of the isolated RNA was reverse transcribed, the sequencing read expressed TCRB transcripts. The data were produced by immunoSEQ multiplex PCR, yet TCRdb's version contains in-frame clones alone and is incomplete. This table has roughly 700,000 clones, roughly 13% appearing once. Study-level points and caveats: The study found moderately but significantly shorter TCRB CDR3s in all four CD4+ subsets of Type 1 diabetes patients. The question left open here concerned HLA type influencing TCRB rearrangement.

The germline V gene has CDR1 SGHAT and CDR2 FQNNGV. The CDR3 spans 15 residues. Trimming removed 1 base from V and 6 bases from J, with 16 bases in between. The chain joins TRBV11-2 to TRBJ2-7, with D perhaps matching TRBD1 or TRBD2 (5 bases each). This sequence was found in a man between 18 and 29 years old with type 1 diabetes. The sequencing sample was made of naive CD4+ T cells from blood. The DNA for the CDR3 is TGTGCCAGCAGCTTAGTTGAAGGGGCGAGGGGCGAGCAGTACTTC. Amino acids: CASSLVEGARGEQYF.